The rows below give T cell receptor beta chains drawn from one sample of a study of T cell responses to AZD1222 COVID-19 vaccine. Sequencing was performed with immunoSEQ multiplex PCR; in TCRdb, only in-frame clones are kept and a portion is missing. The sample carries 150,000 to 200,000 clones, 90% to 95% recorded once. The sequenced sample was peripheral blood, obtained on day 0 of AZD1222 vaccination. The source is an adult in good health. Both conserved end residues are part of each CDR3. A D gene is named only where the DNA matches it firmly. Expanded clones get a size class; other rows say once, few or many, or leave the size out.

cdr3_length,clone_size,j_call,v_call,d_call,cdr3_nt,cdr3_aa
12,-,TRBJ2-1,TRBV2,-,TGTGCCAGCAGTCTGACTTCCATCGAGAAGTTCTTC,CASSLTSIEKFF
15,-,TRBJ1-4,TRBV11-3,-,TGTGCCAGCAACTCATGGTGGGGGATTAAAGAAAAACTGTTTTTT,CASNSWWGIKEKLFF
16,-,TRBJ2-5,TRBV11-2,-,TGTGCCAGCAGCTTAGACGCAGGGAGAGGGTTAGAGACCCAGTACTTC,CASSLDAGRGLETQYF
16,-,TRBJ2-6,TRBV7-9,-,TGTGCCAGCAATCGTCCTCGGGGGTCTGGGGCCAACGTCCTGACTTTC,CASNRPRGSGANVLTF
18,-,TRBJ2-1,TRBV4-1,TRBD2,TGCGCCAGCAGCCGCCAAATACGGTCGACTAGCGGGAGCTATGAGCAGTTCTTC,CASSRQIRSTSGSYEQFF
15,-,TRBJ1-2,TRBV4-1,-,TGCGCCAGCAGCCCCCCTACCGGGACACCTTATGGCTACACCTTC,CASSPPTGTPYGYTF
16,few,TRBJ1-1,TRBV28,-,TGTGCCAGCAGTTTTCTGCGACAGGCCCAACGAACTGAAGCTTTCTTT,CASSFLRQAQRTEAFF
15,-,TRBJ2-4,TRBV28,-,TGTGCCAGCAGATCGAGAGAAGCTGCCAAAAACATTCAGTACTTC,CASRSREAAKNIQYF
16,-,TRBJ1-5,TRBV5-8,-,TGTGCCAGCAGTTGGAGTGGGGCCCTCCGAAATCAGCCCCAGCATTTT,CASSWSGALRNQPQHF
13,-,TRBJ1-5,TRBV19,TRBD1,TGTGCCAGTAACGACAGGGTTGGCCAGCCCCAGCATTTT,CASNDRVGQPQHF
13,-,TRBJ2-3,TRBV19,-,TGTGCCACCCGAGTCCCTAGCACAGATACGCAGTATTTT,CATRVPSTDTQYF
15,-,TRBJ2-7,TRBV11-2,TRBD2,TGTGCCAGCAGCTTGACTAGCGGAGCGGTTTACGAGCAGTACTTC,CASSLTSGAVYEQYF
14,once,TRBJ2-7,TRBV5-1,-,TGCGCCAGCAGCTTGGTGGTAGCCCAGGACGAGCAGTACTTC,CASSLVVAQDEQYF
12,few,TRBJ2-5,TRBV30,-,TGTGCCTGGAGTGAGGTCAAAGGGACCCAGTACTTC,CAWSEVKGTQYF
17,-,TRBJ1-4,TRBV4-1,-,TGCGCCAGCAGCCGTTTAGGATCCCCGGGTCCGTTAGAAAAACTGTTTTTT,CASSRLGSPGPLEKLFF
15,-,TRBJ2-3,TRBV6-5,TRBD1,TGTGCCAGCAACAGGGGGGCCCTCGGCACAGATACGCAGTATTTT,CASNRGALGTDTQYF
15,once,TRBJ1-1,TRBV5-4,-,TGTGCCAGCAGCTTGGCAAAAGCAGGGTACACTGAAGCTTTCTTT,CASSLAKAGYTEAFF
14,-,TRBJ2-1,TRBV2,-,TGTGCCAGCAGTGATGGAGGCGGCCTCAATGAGCAGTTCTTC,CASSDGGGLNEQFF
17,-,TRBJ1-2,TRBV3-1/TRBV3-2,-,TGTGCCAGCAGCCAGTTATATGGGACGGCCCTAAGCTATGGCTACACCTTC,CASSQLYGTALSYGYTF
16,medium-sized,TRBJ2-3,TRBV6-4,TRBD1,TGTGCCAGCAGTGCCGGGACAGGGGGTAGCACAGATACGCAGTATTTT,CASSAGTGGSTDTQYF
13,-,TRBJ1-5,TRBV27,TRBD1,TGTGCCAGCAGTCCACAGGGGGCCCAGCCCCAGCATTTT,CASSPQGAQPQHF
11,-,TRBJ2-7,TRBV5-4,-,TGTGCCAGCAGCCCGGGGAACGAGCAGTACTTC,CASSPGNEQYF
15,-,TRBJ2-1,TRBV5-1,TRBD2,TGCGCCAGCAGCCCGGGACTAGCGGGAGTCGAAGAGCAGTTCTTC,CASSPGLAGVEEQFF
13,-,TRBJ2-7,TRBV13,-,TGTGCCAGCAGCTTAATTAATAGGTACGAGCAGTACTTC,CASSLINRYEQYF
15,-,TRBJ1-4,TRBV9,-,TGTGCCAGCAGCTTAACTACAGGGACGGGGGAAAAACTGTTTTTT,CASSLTTGTGEKLFF
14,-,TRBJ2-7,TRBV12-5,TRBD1,TGTGCTAGTGGCCCGGGACAGGGTGTCTACGAGCAGTACTTC,CASGPGQGVYEQYF
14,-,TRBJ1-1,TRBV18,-,TGTGCCAGCTCACTCGAACAGGGAGGGACTGAAGCTTTCTTT,CASSLEQGGTEAFF
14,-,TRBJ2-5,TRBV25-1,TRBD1,TGTGCCAGCAGTGATAGGGGACAGGGGGAGACCCAGTACTTC,CASSDRGQGETQYF
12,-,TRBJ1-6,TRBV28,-,TGTGCCAGCTCGCAGGGGAATTCACCCCTCCACTTT,CASSQGNSPLHF
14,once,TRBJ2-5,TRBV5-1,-,TGCGCCAGCAGCCCTTCAGGTCAGCAAGAGACCCAGTACTTC,CASSPSGQQETQYF
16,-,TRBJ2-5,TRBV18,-,TGTGCCAGCTCACTAAACCCGCAAGGGGGTGAGGAGACCCAGTACTTC,CASSLNPQGGEETQYF
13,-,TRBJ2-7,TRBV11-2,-,TGTGCCAGCACCGAAACCTTTTCCTACGAGCAGTACTTC,CASTETFSYEQYF
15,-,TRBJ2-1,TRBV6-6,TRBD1,TGTGCCAGCAGTTACCTGGGGACAGGGGGCCGTGAGCAGTTCTTC,CASSYLGTGGREQFF
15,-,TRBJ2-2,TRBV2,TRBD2,TGTGCCAGCAGGGGACTAGCGGGAAACACCGGGGAGCTGTTTTTT,CASRGLAGNTGELFF
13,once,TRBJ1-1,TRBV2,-,TGTGCCAGCAGTGAAGGGCAGCACACTGAAGCTTTCTTT,CASSEGQHTEAFF
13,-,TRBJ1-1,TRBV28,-,TGTGCCAGCAGTCTGGTCCGGAACACTGAAGCTTTCTTT,CASSLVRNTEAFF
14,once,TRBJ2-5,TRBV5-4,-,TGTGCCAGCAGCTTGGCGAACTTTAAAGAGACCCAGTACTTC,CASSLANFKETQYF
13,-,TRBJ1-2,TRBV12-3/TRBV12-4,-,TGTGCCACCACACTGATGACGGGCTATGGCTACACCTTC,CATTLMTGYGYTF
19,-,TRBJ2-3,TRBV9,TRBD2,TGTGCCAGCAGCGTAGAAGTTTATAGACTAGCGGATAGCACAGATACGCAGTATTTT,CASSVEVYRLADSTDTQYF
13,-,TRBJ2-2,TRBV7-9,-,TGTGCCAGCAGCTTAGCCGGCTCTGGGGAGCTGTTTTTT,CASSLAGSGELFF
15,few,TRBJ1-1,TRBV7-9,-,TGTGCCAGCAGCCGCAGCATAAATTGGCCCACTGAAGCTTTCTTT,CASSRSINWPTEAFF
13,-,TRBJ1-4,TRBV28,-,TGTGCCAGCTGGGGAGTAAATAATGAAAAACTGTTTTTT,CASWGVNNEKLFF
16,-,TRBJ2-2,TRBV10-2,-,TGCGCCAGCAGTGAGTCTCTGGGCACCGACACCGGGGAGCTGTTTTTT,CASSESLGTDTGELFF
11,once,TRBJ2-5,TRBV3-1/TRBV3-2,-,TGTGCCAGCAGCCAAGGGTTATACCAGTACTTC,CASSQGLYQYF
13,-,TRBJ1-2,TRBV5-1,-,TGCGCCAGCAGCCCGGGTCCGGGCTATGGCTACACCTTC,CASSPGPGYGYTF
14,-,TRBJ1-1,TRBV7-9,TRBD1,TGTGCCAGCAGCTTATCAGGGGGCGCGACCGCGGCTTTCTTT,CASSLSGGATAAFF
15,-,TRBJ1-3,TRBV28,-,TGTGCCAGCAGTTCCGTTGGTCAGGGCGAGGACACCATATATTTT,CASSSVGQGEDTIYF
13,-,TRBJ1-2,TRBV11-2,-,TGTGCCAGCAGCTTAGATCTGGGAGGGACAAGCCCCTTC,CASSLDLGGTSPF
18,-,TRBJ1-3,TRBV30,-,TGTGCCTGGAGTGGGGGAACCCAAGTCCCTAACTCTGGAAACACCATATATTTT,CAWSGGTQVPNSGNTIYF
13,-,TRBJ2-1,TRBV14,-,TGTGCCAGCAGCCAAGATCGTGGCCTGGCGCAGTTCTTC,CASSQDRGLAQFF
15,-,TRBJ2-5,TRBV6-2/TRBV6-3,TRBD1,TGTGCCAGCAGTTACCCGAGTAGAGGGGGCGAGACCCAGTACTTC,CASSYPSRGGETQYF
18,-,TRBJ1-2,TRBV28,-,TGTGCCAGCAGTTTAGACCGCATAGGGACCGAGGATTACTATGGCTACACCTTC,CASSLDRIGTEDYYGYTF
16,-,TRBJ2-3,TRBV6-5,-,TGTGCCAGCAGTTACGGATCGGGGATTAGCACAGATACGCAGTATTTT,CASSYGSGISTDTQYF